What follows describes a single T cell receptor beta chain. This clone was seen a single time. Its cognate antigen has yet to be identified. Base quality data are lacking; no much larger clone is found one base away. The CDR3, cysteine through phenylalanine, is 15 amino acids long. Only CDR3 DNA is held: 45 bases, read in frame from base 1. Deletion took 3 bases off V and 0 bases off J, with a span of 9 bases between the germline ends. Looking up the germline V gene (reference sequence) yields CDR1 SEHNR and CDR2 FQNEAQ. This specimen comes from a study of blood T cell repertoires in COVID-19 (dated by TCRdb to the early 2020s). The study in broad terms: The collaborator samples originated in the United States, Italy and Spain and spanned the acute and convalescent phases of COVID-19. Samples were obtained from the ongoing ImmuneRACE study (first 160 participants) and from 1,254 subjects provided by 6 global collaborators. The prospective study material was composed of cDNA or gDNA derived from T cells, B-cell-depleted T cells, or PBMCs. The sample metadata nearly always contained a de-identified subject ID, COVID-19 status, age in years and sex. Where HLA class I and class II types were available, the types were taken from metadata supplied by the sample provider, not from assay-based typing. Deeply sampled blood TCRbeta repertoires from subjects exposed to, actively infected with, or recovered from COVID-19 were included in the dataset. A freely available public database, intended as a resource for researchers studying the immune response to SARS-CoV-2, is where the repertoires were released. Findings and caveats that apply to the study as a whole: The quantity of clinical and demographic metadata differed by source and by participant and was supplied without curation.

The immunoSEQ Assay, a bias-controlled multiplex PCR, was used to amplify TCRbeta CDR3 regions from genomic DNA. The published analysis was carried out like this. Nucleated cell counts per sample were estimated from amplification of reference gene primers within the assay. To quantify the absolute abundance of each unique TCRbeta CDR3 rearrangement, sequence reads were collapsed and filtered. Productive Simpson clonality was computed per sample as the square root of Simpson's diversity index over productive rearrangements. TCRdb obtained this table from immuneACCESS and retained in-frame rearrangements with V and J assigned. These tables miss some clones; where compared with another copy, unresolved V genes account for less than half of the shortfall, and the remainder is unexplained. Clone size and V and J calls were adopted from that table, with D and trimming inferred from the DNA. For this sample the table gives 350,000 to 450,000 clones, of which around 90% were detected only once. The biggest ten clones account for about 3% of the sample.

Whole blood was collected in K2EDTA tubes by collaborating institutions according to the institutions' own protocols. For TCRbeta analysis, collaborators shipped samples in one of three forms: frozen whole blood, isolated PBMCs, or DNA extracted from either of those sample types. Sequencing was performed on peripheral blood. This receptor was taken from a human donor in a cohort sampled during active COVID-19. This chain joins TRBV7-9 to TRBJ1-3; the D region possibly corresponds to TRBD1 (5 bases align). Read as DNA, the sequence is TGTGCCAGCAGCTTCGACAGTCACTCTGGAAACACCATATATTTT. This codes for CASSFDSHSGNTIYF.